This is a list of T cell receptor beta chains from one sample in a study of blood T cell repertoires in COVID-19. Clones were sequenced by immunoSEQ multiplex PCR, and TCRdb holds only the in-frame ones, with some missing. In the table there are 65,000 to 80,000 clones, about four fifths of which are singletons. The sequenced sample consisted of peripheral blood. The receptor set was obtained from a man aged 50-60 years with acute or convalescent COVID-19. Each CDR3 is given with its conserved first and last residue. The D gene is left open where the match is weak. Clone sizes are given selectively: once, few, many, or a class where the clone is expanded.

j_call	d_call	cdr3_length	v_call	clone_size	cdr3_nt	cdr3_aa
TRBJ2-3	TRBD2	16	TRBV6-1	-	TGTGCCAGCAGTGAACTAGCGGGGGGCTTGGCAGATACGCAGTATTTT	CASSELAGGLADTQYF
TRBJ2-7	TRBD2	18	TRBV6-2/TRBV6-3	few	TGTGCCAGCAGTTACTCGACGGGCGGGGGGTACCTGAGACTGGAGCAGTACTTC	CASSYSTGGGYLRLEQYF
TRBJ1-1	-	14	TRBV2	-	TGTGCCAGCAGGCGGCGGGAACAGCACACTGAAGCTTTCTTT	CASRRREQHTEAFF
TRBJ1-6	-	15	TRBV4-3	-	TGCGCCAGCAGCCTAACAGGGAAATCGGATTCACCCCTCCACTTT	CASSLTGKSDSPLHF
TRBJ1-5	TRBD1	14	TRBV19	-	TGTGCCAGTAGTCCACAGGGGGCGAGGCAGCCCCAGCATTTT	CASSPQGARQPQHF
TRBJ2-5	TRBD2	14	TRBV11-3	-	TGTGCCAGCAGCCCGGGACTAGCGGGAGAGACCCAGTACTTC	CASSPGLAGETQYF
TRBJ2-1	-	16	TRBV25-1	-	TGTGCCAGCAGGGCCTCGGAGGGGGCCATGTTCAATGAGCAGTTCTTC	CASRASEGAMFNEQFF
TRBJ2-5	TRBD1	14	TRBV7-9	-	TGTGCCAGCAGCTTAGCTGGACAGGTAGAGACCCAGTACTTC	CASSLAGQVETQYF
TRBJ2-1	TRBD1	14	TRBV19	-	TGTGCCAGTAGTACGACAGGGGGCTTTCATGAGCAGTTCTTC	CASSTTGGFHEQFF
TRBJ1-2	-	15	TRBV7-2	-	TGTGCCAGCAGCTTTAGCCCGGACAGTGGGTATGGCTACACCTTC	CASSFSPDSGYGYTF
TRBJ2-7	-	13	TRBV7-2	-	TGTGCCAGCAGCTTAGGCAGGGTGAACGAGCAGTACTTC	CASSLGRVNEQYF
TRBJ2-2	TRBD2	17	TRBV7-3	-	TGTGCCAGCAGCTTAACAGGGAGCGGGGATTACACCGGGGAGCTGTTTTTT	CASSLTGSGDYTGELFF
TRBJ2-1	TRBD2	15	TRBV19	-	TGTGCCAGTAGTGCTTGGGAGGGCCTTGGAAATGAGCAGTTCTTC	CASSAWEGLGNEQFF
TRBJ2-7	TRBD2	15	TRBV18	-	TGTGCCAGCTCACCCCAGGCGGGAGTCTTATACGAGCAGTACTTC	CASSPQAGVLYEQYF
TRBJ2-7	TRBD1	15	TRBV27	-	TGTGCCAGCAAACCCCAGGGGGTGGTCGACTACGAGCAGTACTTC	CASKPQGVVDYEQYF
TRBJ2-1	-	12	TRBV4-3	-	TGCGCCAGCAGCCAAGGAAGTGGTAGGGAGATCTTC	CASSQGSGREIF
TRBJ1-4	TRBD1	14	TRBV7-2	-	TGTGCCAGCAGCAGGGACAGGGTTAATGAAAAACTGTTTTTT	CASSRDRVNEKLFF
TRBJ1-1	-	14	TRBV7-9	-	TGTGCCAGCAGGCCCCAGGGTCCGGACACTGAAGCTTTCTTT	CASRPQGPDTEAFF
TRBJ2-1	TRBD2	17	TRBV11-2	-	TGTGCCAGCAGCGCTCTACTAGCGGGGGACCAATACAATGAGCAGTTCTTC	CASSALLAGDQYNEQFF
TRBJ1-1	-	19	TRBV5-5	-	TGTGCCAGCAGCTTGGCCGGTCGGTTTGACAGGAGAGTGAACACTGAAGCTTTCTTT	CASSLAGRFDRRVNTEAFF
TRBJ1-3	-	12	TRBV6-5	-	TGTGCCACTCAGGGCTCTGGAAACACCATATATTTT	CATQGSGNTIYF
TRBJ2-1	-	13	TRBV5-1	-	TGCGCCAGCAGCCGGGGAGAAAATAATGAGCAGTTCTTC	CASSRGENNEQFF
TRBJ2-7	TRBD1	15	TRBV28	-	TGTGCCAGCAGTTTCCTGCAGGGGGCAAAGTACGAGCAGTACTTC	CASSFLQGAKYEQYF
TRBJ2-7	TRBD1	15	TRBV6-5	-	TGTGCCAGCAGTTACCGCGACAGGGGGAACTACGAGCAGTACTTC	CASSYRDRGNYEQYF
TRBJ1-1	TRBD1	12	TRBV12-3/TRBV12-4	-	TGTGCCAGCAGTCGACAGGGGAGTGAAGCTTTCTTT	CASSRQGSEAFF
TRBJ1-5	TRBD1	14	TRBV19	-	TGTGCCAGTTCCGGGACAGGGACCTATCAGCCCCAGCATTTT	CASSGTGTYQPQHF
TRBJ2-4	-	13	TRBV3-1/TRBV3-2	-	TGTGCCAGCAGGGGCCTAGCCAAAAACATTCAGTACTTC	CASRGLAKNIQYF
TRBJ2-1	TRBD2	15	TRBV4-3	-	TGCGCCAGCAGCCAAGCGGGGGGTTTCTACAATGAGCAGTTCTTC	CASSQAGGFYNEQFF
TRBJ1-6	-	15	TRBV19	few	TGTGCCAGTAGTCCGCGGGGACTGACTAATTCACCCCTCCACTTT	CASSPRGLTNSPLHF
TRBJ2-7	-	16	TRBV7-9	-	TGTGCCAGCAGCTCCCGTTTCGTCAAAGAAGCTAACGAGCAGTACTTC	CASSSRFVKEANEQYF
TRBJ2-7	TRBD1	15	TRBV6-2/TRBV6-3	-	TGTGCCAGCAGTCCACTCCGGACAGGGGGCGATGAGCAGTACTTC	CASSPLRTGGDEQYF
TRBJ1-3	-	14	TRBV5-8	-	TGTGCCAGCAGCTTCGGGGGGTCTGGAAACACCATATATTTT	CASSFGGSGNTIYF
TRBJ1-5	-	14	TRBV28	once	TGTGCCAGCAGTTTATTCGGGGAACCTCAGCCCCAGCATTTT	CASSLFGEPQPQHF
TRBJ2-1	TRBD2	14	TRBV7-9	-	TGTGCCAGCAGCTTTTTTGCGGGAGACAATGAGCAGTTCTTC	CASSFFAGDNEQFF